The 8 T cell receptor beta chains below all came from one sample that was sequenced in a study of blood T cell repertoires in COVID-19. Sequenced by immunoSEQ multiplex PCR; TCRdb stores in-frame clones only, minus some. The sample includes 350,000 to 500,000 clones, around 90% seen only once; the top ten take 0.7% to 1%. The sequencing input was peripheral blood. Receptors were obtained from a man aged 18 to 29 with COVID-19, enrolled during active disease.

The gene calls are TRBV6-5 and TRBJ1-4; perhaps TRBD1 as D (6 bases). CDR1 is MNHEY, CDR2 SVGAGI, per germline. The CDR3 contains 15 residues. V shed 0 bases and J shed 4 bases, with 9 bases lying between them. The CDR3 here is CASSYSRGFNEKLFF. The CDR3 DNA follows: TGTGCCAGCAGTTACTCGAGGGGGTTTAATGAAAAACTGTTTTTT.

V gene TRBV27 combines with J gene TRBJ1-2; 8 nucleotides agree with TRBD1. The V gene end was trimmed by 4 bases and the J gene end by 4 bases; junction bases not matched to a gene: 5. Per the germline V gene, CDR1 is MNHEY and CDR2 is SMNVEV (reference sequence). The CDR3 consists of 14 residues. As DNA, the CDR3 is TGTGCCAGCAGTTCCGGACAGGGCTTCTATGGCTACACCTTC. It encodes CASSSGQGFYGYTF.

The chain combines TRBV2 with TRBJ2-5, with TRBD1 matching over 8 bases. CDR3 length: 15 residues. V trimming: 7 bases; J trimming: 5 bases; junction bases outside the gene matches: 12. Per the germline V gene, CDR1 is SNHLY and CDR2 is FYNNEI. Here the CDR3 reads CASNVGRGRQETQYF. CDR3 DNA sequence: TGTGCCAGCAACGTCGGCAGGGGGCGACAGGAGACCCAGTACTTC. The variable domain in full, completed from reference TRBV2 and TRBJ2-5, reads EPEVTQTPSHQVTQMGQEVILRCVPISNHLYFYWYRQILGQKVEFLVSFYNNEISEKSEIFDDQFSVERPDGSNFTLKIRSTKLEDSAMYFCASNVGRGRQETQYFGPGTRLLVL.

This chain uses TRBV30 with TRBJ1-5, with D perhaps TRBD1 (5 bases). The CDR3 runs 14 residues. V was trimmed by 3 bases and J by 3 bases, leaving 12 bases between them. The germline V gene has CDR1 GTSNPN and CDR2 SVGIG (reference sequence). CDR3 DNA: TGTGCCTGGAGCCCAGGGCTGGTCAATCAGCCCCAGCATTTT. Translated, it gives CAWSPGLVNQPQHF.

The genes are TRBV5-1 and TRBJ2-7; tentatively, D is TRBD1 (6 bases). Germline values: CDR1 SGHRS, CDR2 YFSETQ. This CDR3 comprises 20 residues. V shed 0 bases and J shed 2 bases, with 27 bases lying between them. The CDR3 spells CASSLVPGAASGQWTYEQYF. In DNA form, the CDR3 reads TGCGCCAGCAGCTTGGTACCCGGGGCAGCATCCGGACAGTGGACCTACGAGCAGTACTTC.

This clone has only a few counts. The gene calls are TRBV7-9 and TRBJ1-1; possible D gene TRBD1, 5 bases. V lost 5 bases and J lost 3, with 10 bases in between. Germline assignment: CDR1 SEHNR and CDR2 FQNEAQ (reference sequence). The CDR3 loop spans 13 amino acids. The CDR3: CASSAGVYTEAFF. DNA for the CDR3: TGTGCCAGCAGCGCGGGGGTGTACACTGAAGCTTTCTTT.

This clone has only one observation. The chain is built from TRBV2 and TRBJ2-1; 9 nucleotides line up with TRBD2. The CDR3 extends over 21 amino acids. Germline CDR1 reads SNHLY; CDR2 reads FYNNEI. J was trimmed by 4 bases and V by 0 bases; bases with no gene match: 19. CDR3 bases: TGTGCCAGCAGTGAAGCGCTTCGGGGTAGCGGGAGTCAGCCCAAGTACAATGAGCAGTTCTTC. Protein: CASSEALRGSGSQPKYNEQFF.

The chain carries TRBV10-3 and TRBJ1-4, with a tentative D call TRBD1 (5 bases). There are 13 residues in the CDR3. Per the germline V gene, CDR1 is ENHRY and CDR2 is SYGVKD. V was trimmed by 6 bases and J by 2 bases, leaving 7 bases between them. CDR3 bases: TGTGCCATCAGCGGGGGGACTAATGAAAAACTGTTTTTT. Translating gives CAISGGTNEKLFF.